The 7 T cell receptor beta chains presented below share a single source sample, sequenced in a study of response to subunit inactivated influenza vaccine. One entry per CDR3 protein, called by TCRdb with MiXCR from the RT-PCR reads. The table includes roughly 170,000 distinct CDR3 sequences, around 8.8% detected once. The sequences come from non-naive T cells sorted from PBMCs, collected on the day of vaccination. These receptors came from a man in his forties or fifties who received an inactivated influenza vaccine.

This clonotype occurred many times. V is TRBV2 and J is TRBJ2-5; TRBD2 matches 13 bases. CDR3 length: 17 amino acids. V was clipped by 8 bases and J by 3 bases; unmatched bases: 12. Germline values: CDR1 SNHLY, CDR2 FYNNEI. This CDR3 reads CASLAGTSGAVKETQYF. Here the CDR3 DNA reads TGTGCCAGCTTAGCCGGGACTAGCGGGGCGGTTAAAGAGACCCAGTACTTC.

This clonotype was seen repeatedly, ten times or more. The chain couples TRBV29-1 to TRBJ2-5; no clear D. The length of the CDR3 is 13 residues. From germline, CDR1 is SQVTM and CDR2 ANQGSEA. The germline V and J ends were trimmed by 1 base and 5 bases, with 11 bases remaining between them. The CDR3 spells CSVEVVLGETQYF. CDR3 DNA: TGCAGCGTTGAAGTGGTATTGGGGGAGACCCAGTACTTC.

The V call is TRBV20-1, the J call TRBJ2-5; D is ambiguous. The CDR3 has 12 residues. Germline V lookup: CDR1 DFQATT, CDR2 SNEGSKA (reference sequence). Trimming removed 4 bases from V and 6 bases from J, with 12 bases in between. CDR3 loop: CSANNPRKTQYF. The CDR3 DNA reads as TGCAGTGCTAACAACCCCCGGAAGACCCAGTACTTC.

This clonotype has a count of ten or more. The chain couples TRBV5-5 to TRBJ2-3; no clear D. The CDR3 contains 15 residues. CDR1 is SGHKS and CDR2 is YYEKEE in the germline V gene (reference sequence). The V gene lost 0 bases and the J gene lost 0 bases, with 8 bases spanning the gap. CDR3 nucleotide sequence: TGTGCCAGCAGCTTGGAAGGGTTTAGCACAGATACGCAGTATTTT. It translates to CASSLEGFSTDTQYF.

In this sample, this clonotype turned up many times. CDR3 sequence (DNA): TGCGCCAGCAGCCCGGTCGGGGACAGGGGGATTAGCTCCTATAATTCACCCCTCCACTTT. Its protein product is CASSPVGDRGISSYNSPLHF. The chain carries TRBV5-1 and TRBJ1-6; 11 nucleotides match TRBD1. Trimming cost V 4 bases and J 0 bases; bases outside gene matches: 12. The CDR3 is 20 residues long. Germline CDR1 and CDR2: SGHRS and YFSETQ.

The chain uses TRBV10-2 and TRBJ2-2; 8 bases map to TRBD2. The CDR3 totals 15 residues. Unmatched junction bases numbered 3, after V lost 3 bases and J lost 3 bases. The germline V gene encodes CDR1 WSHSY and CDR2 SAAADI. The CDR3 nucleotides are TGCGCCAGCAGTGAACGGGGGGGTCACACCGGGGAGCTGTTTTTT. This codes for CASSERGGHTGELFF.

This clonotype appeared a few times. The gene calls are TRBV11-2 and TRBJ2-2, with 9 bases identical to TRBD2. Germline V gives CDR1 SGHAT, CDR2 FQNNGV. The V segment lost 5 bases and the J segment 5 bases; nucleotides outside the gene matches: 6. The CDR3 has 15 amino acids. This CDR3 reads CASSRSGSGTGELFF. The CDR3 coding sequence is TGTGCCAGCAGCCGTAGCGGGAGTGGTACCGGGGAGCTGTTTTTT.